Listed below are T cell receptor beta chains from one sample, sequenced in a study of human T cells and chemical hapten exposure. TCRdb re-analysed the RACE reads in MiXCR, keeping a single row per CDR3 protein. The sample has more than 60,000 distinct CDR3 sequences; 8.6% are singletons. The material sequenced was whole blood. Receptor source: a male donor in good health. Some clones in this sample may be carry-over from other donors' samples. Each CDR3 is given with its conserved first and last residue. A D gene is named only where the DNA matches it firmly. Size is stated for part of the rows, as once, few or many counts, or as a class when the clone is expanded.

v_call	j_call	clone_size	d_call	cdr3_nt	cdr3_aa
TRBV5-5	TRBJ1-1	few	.	TGTGCCAGCAGCTACATGACAGGCCTGGGGACTGAAGCTTTCTTT	CASSYMTGLGTEAFF
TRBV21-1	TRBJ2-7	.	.	TGTGCCAGCAGCAAAGGCAGGAGCTACGAGCAGTACTTC	CASSKGRSYEQYF
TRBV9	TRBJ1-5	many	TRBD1	TGTGCCAGCAGCCCAGAGGGACAGCCAAATCAGCCCCAGCATTTT	CASSPEGQPNQPQHF
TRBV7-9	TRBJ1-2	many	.	TGTGCCAGCAGCAATCGATTCGGGGCCCTCGACTATGGCTACACCTTC	CASSNRFGALDYGYTF
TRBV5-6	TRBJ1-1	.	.	TGTGCCAGCAGCTTGGCCGGGAGCTTCGAGCCTGAAGCTTTCTTT	CASSLAGSFEPEAFF
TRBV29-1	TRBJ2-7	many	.	TGCAGCGTTGGGTCGGGGGCCTCCTACGAGCAGTACTTC	CSVGSGASYEQYF
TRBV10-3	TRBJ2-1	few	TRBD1	TGTGCCATGTCCGGGACAGGCCAGAATGAGCAGTTCTTC	CAMSGTGQNEQFF
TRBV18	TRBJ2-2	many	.	TGTGCCAGCTCACCACCGGGCAGGTCCACTACCGGGGAGCTGTTTTTT	CASSPPGRSTTGELFF
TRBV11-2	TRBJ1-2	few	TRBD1	TGTGCCAGCAGCTTTGGACAGGGGGATGGCTATGGCTACACCTTC	CASSFGQGDGYGYTF
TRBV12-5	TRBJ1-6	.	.	TGTGCTAGTGGTTTGGTATCGGGACCCAATAATTCAGCCCTCCACTTT	CASGLVSGPNNSALHF
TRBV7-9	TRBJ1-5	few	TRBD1	TGTGCCAGCAGCAATACAGGGGGCAATCAGCCCCAGCATTTT	CASSNTGGNQPQHF
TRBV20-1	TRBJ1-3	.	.	TGCAGTGCTCCAGAGAGCTCTGGAAACACCATATATTTT	CSAPESSGNTIYF
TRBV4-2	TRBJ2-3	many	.	TGTGCCAGCAGCCAACCCACAGATACGCAGTATTTT	CASSQPTDTQYF
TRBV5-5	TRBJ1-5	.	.	TGTGCCAGCAGCTCCGCTCCGGGCAGGCTCGATCAGCCCCAGCATTTT	CASSSAPGRLDQPQHF
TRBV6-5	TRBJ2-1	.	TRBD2	TGTGCCAGCAGTAATCCCCCCGGGGGGCGGGGGGGATACAATGAGCAGTTCTTC	CASSNPPGGRGGYNEQFF
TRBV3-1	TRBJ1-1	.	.	TGTGCCAGCAGCCATGGGAACACTGAAGCTTTCTTT	CASSHGNTEAFF
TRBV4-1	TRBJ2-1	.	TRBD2	TGCGCCAGCAGCCAAGATCTCTCTAGCGGGAGTCACAATGAGCAGTTCTTC	CASSQDLSSGSHNEQFF
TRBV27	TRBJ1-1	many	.	TGTGCCAGCAGTGGTCCAGGGATCACTGAAGCTTTCTTT	CASSGPGITEAFF
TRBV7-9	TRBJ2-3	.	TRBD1	TGTGCCAGCAGCTTCAGACAGGGGAGTACAGATACGCAGTATTTT	CASSFRQGSTDTQYF
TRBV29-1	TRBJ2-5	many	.	TGCAGCGTTGGGACCTTCGCTAGCGCCAAAGAGACCCAGTACTTC	CSVGTFASAKETQYF
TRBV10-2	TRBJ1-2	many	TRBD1	TGCGCCAGCAGTGAGTGGACAGGTGCCTATGGCTACACCTTC	CASSEWTGAYGYTF
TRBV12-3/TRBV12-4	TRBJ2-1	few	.	TGTGCCAGCAGACGGGATGAGGTTTGGGAGCAGTTCTTC	CASRRDEVWEQFF
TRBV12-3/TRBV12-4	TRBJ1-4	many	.	TGTGCCAGCAGTTTGATAGCCAGGGTAATTGCAACTAATGAAAAACTGTTTTTT	CASSLIARVIATNEKLFF
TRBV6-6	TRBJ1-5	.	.	TGTGCCAGCACGAAGAACTATAGCAATCAGCCCCAGCATTTT	CASTKNYSNQPQHF
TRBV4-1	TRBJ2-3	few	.	TGCGCCAGCAGCCAAGATGGGGCAGGGACGCTCACAGATACGCAGTATTTT	CASSQDGAGTLTDTQYF
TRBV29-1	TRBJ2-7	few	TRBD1	TGCAGCGCCGGACAGGGGGCGGCCTACGAGCAGTACTTC	CSAGQGAAYEQYF
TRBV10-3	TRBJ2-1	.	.	TGTGCCATCAGTGAGTCAAAGGGGGGCGGCTACAATGAGCAGTTCTTC	CAISESKGGGYNEQFF
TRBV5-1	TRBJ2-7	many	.	TGCGCCAGCAGCTTTAGGGGTAGCTCCTACGAGCAGTACTTC	CASSFRGSSYEQYF
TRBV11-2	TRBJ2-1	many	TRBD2	TGTGCCAGCAGCTTAGATCTACGACTAGCCGTCAATGAGCAGTTCTTC	CASSLDLRLAVNEQFF
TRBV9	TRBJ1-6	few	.	TGTGCCAGCAGCGCAGATAATTCACCCCTCCACTTT	CASSADNSPLHF
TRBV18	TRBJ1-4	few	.	TGTGCCAGCTCACCCGAAAGGGAGGGGAAACTGTTTTTT	CASSPEREGKLFF
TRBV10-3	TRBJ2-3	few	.	TGTGCCATCAGTGAGCCGAGTGTAGGGGCCCTCCCCACAGATACGCAGTATTTT	CAISEPSVGALPTDTQYF
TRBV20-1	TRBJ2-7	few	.	TGCAGTGCTAGTCATCAAGCCTACGAGCAGTACTTC	CSASHQAYEQYF
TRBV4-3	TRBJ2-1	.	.	TGCGCCAGCAGCCAAGAACTTGAGAACAATGAGCAGTTCTTC	CASSQELENNEQFF
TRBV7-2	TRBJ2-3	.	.	TGTGCCGCGTCCCGGGACAACACAGATACGCAGTATTTT	CAASRDNTDTQYF
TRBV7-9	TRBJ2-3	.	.	TGTGCCAGCAGCTTACGGGACACTAGCACAGATACGCAGTATTTT	CASSLRDTSTDTQYF
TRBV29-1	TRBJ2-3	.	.	TGCAGCGTTGCGCCTGGGGGCGGGACAGATACGCAGTATTTT	CSVAPGGGTDTQYF
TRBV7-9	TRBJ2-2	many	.	TGTGCCAGCAGCTTCCCGAACACCGGGGAGCTGTTTTTT	CASSFPNTGELFF
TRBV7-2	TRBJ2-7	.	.	TGTGCCAGCAGCTTAGCTCCAGGTTACTACGAGCAGTACTTC	CASSLAPGYYEQYF
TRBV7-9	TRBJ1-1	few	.	TGTGCCAGCAGCTCCCGGACGGCGGACACTGAAGCTTTCTTT	CASSSRTADTEAFF
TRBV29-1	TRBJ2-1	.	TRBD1	TGCAGCGTTGTACAGGGGAACTACAATGAGCAGTTCTTC	CSVVQGNYNEQFF
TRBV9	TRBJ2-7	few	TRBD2	TGTGCCAGCAGCGTCGGGGGACTACCCTACGAGCAGTACTTC	CASSVGGLPYEQYF
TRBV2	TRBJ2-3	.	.	TGTGCCAGCAGTGAAACGGGGGTGGGCACAGATACGCAGTATTTT	CASSETGVGTDTQYF
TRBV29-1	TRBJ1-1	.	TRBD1	TGCAGCGTTGAAGAGTCGACAGGGAGGATGAACACTGAAGCTTTCTTT	CSVEESTGRMNTEAFF
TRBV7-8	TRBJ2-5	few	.	TGTGCCAGCAGCTTAAATCAGCGGGAGACCCAGTACTTC	CASSLNQRETQYF
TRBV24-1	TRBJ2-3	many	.	TGTGCCACCAGTGACTGGGTTTTGCAGTCAGATACGCAGTATTTT	CATSDWVLQSDTQYF
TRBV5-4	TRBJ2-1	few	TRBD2	TGTGCCAGCAGCTCGGGACTAGCGGGAGTTTTAGATGAGCAGTTCTTC	CASSSGLAGVLDEQFF
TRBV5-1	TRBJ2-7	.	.	TGCGCCAGCAGCTTGGAAGAGAACCGGGACACCAATTACGAGCAGTACTTC	CASSLEENRDTNYEQYF
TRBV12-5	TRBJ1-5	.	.	TGTGCCACCACGGTCACTGGCAATCAGCCCCAGCATTTT	CATTVTGNQPQHF
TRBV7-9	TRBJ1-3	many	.	TGTGCCAGCAGCTTAGACGACCTGAAGGCTGGAAACACCATATATTTT	CASSLDDLKAGNTIYF
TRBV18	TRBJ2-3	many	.	TGTGCCAGCTCACCACTCCGTCTAGCGTCAGATACGCAGTATTTT	CASSPLRLASDTQYF
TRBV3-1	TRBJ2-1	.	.	TGTGCCAGCAGCCAAGGAGATAGCCTCTCCTACAATGAGCAGTTCTTC	CASSQGDSLSYNEQFF
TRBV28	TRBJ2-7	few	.	TGTGCCAGCAGGACAGCTCTTTCCACCTACGAGCAGTACTTC	CASRTALSTYEQYF